The following is a T cell receptor (beta chain) sequence with its context. Its target is not known. This entry comes from a study of CD8+ T cells in alopecia areata. Trimming shortened V by 8 bases and J by 4 bases, and 14 bases separated the two germline ends. This CDR3 region has 13 residues. Germline CDR1 MNHNS, CDR2 SASEGT. Findings and limits, study-wide: Normal skin's resident alphabeta T cells are also sequenced in scalp samples.

Treatment of the sample: oral pan-JAK inhibitor, 5-10 mg twice daily. RNA extraction and reverse transcription yielded cDNA as sequencing template. Sequenced by immunoSEQ multiplex PCR; TCRdb stores in-frame clones only, minus some. The table has fewer than 250,000 clones, about 64% seen once; the top ten hold 4% to 4.5%. This chain uses TRBV6-1 with TRBJ2-5, with D perhaps TRBD1 (6 bases). The receptor was isolated from a human donor with alopecia areata. Specimen: CD4+ T cells sorted from blood, collected at week 4, from a patient treated with tofacitinib. The CDR3 nucleotides are TGTGCCAGCGAGGCCAGGGGTTCAGAGACCCAGTACTTC. It yields the protein CASEARGSETQYF.